A selection of T cell receptor beta chains follows, all from one sample in a study of blood T cell repertoires in COVID-19. The repertoire was sequenced with immunoSEQ multiplex PCR; TCRdb's copy has only in-frame clones and lacks some. The table includes some 110,000 clones, 70% to 85% detected once. What was sequenced was peripheral blood. These receptor sequences come from a man in his 70s with active or convalescent COVID-19. Both conserved end residues are part of each CDR3. Fields, in order: V gene, D gene, clone size, J gene, CDR3 DNA, CDR3 protein. A D gene is named only where the DNA matches it firmly. Clone size, where shown, is once, few, many, or a class for clones that have expanded.

V: TRBV19
D: TRBD1
size: .
J: TRBJ1-2
DNA: TGTGCCAGTACCCGGGACAGCTCCTATGGCTACACCTTC
CDR3: CASTRDSSYGYTF

V: TRBV5-1
D: .
size: .
J: TRBJ2-1
DNA: TGCGCCAGCAGCTTGAGAGGGGACAATAATGAGCAGTTCTTC
CDR3: CASSLRGDNNEQFF

V: TRBV5-1
D: TRBD1
size: .
J: TRBJ1-2
DNA: TGCGCCAGCAGCTTGTGGGTGACAGGGTGGGCTAACTATGGCTACACCTTC
CDR3: CASSLWVTGWANYGYTF

V: TRBV28
D: TRBD1
size: .
J: TRBJ1-4
DNA: TGTGCCAGCAGCCGGGACAGGAGGGATGAAAAACTGTTTTTT
CDR3: CASSRDRRDEKLFF

V: TRBV9
D: TRBD1
size: .
J: TRBJ2-1
DNA: TGTGCCAGCAGCGTAGTGGGGACAGGTCTCCGTAATGAGCAGTTCTTC
CDR3: CASSVVGTGLRNEQFF

V: TRBV5-1
D: .
size: .
J: TRBJ2-7
DNA: TGCGCCAGCAGCTTGGCCTCGGGACACTCCTACGAGCAGTACTTC
CDR3: CASSLASGHSYEQYF

V: TRBV7-2
D: .
size: .
J: TRBJ2-3
DNA: TGTGCCAGCAGCTTAGGGTTAGAGGATACGCAGTATTTT
CDR3: CASSLGLEDTQYF

V: TRBV6-1
D: TRBD1
size: once
J: TRBJ2-1
DNA: TGTGCCAGCAGTGGGGACAGGGCCTATGAGCAGTTCTTC
CDR3: CASSGDRAYEQFF

V: TRBV14
D: .
size: few
J: TRBJ1-2
DNA: TGTGCCAGCAGCCAGACACGGACAAGTTGGAATGGCTACACCTTC
CDR3: CASSQTRTSWNGYTF

V: TRBV19
D: .
size: .
J: TRBJ1-3
DNA: TGTGCCAGTAGTATGAGGACACCTAGCTCTGGAAACACCATATATTTT
CDR3: CASSMRTPSSGNTIYF